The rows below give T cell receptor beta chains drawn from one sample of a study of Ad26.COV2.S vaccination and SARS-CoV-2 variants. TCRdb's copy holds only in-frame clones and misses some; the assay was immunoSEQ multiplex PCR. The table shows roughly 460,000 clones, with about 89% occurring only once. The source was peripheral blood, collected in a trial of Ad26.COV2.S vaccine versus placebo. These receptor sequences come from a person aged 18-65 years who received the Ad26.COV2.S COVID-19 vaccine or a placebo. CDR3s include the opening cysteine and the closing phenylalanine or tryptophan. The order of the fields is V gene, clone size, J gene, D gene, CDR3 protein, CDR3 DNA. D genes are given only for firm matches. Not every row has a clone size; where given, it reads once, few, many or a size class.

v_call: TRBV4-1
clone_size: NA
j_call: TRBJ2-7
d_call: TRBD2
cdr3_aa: CASSQAPSGYEQYF
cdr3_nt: TGCGCCAGCAGCCAAGCGCCTAGCGGCTACGAGCAGTACTTC

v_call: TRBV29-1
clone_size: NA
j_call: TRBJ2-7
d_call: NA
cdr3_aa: CSVARDSTYEQYF
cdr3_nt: TGCAGCGTTGCGCGGGACAGTACCTACGAGCAGTACTTC

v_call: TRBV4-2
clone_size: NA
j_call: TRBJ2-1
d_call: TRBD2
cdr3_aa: CASSQDGGGGLNEQFF
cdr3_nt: TGTGCCAGCAGCCAAGACGGTGGCGGGGGGTTGAATGAGCAGTTCTTC

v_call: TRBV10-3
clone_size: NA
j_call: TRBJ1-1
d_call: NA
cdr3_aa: CAISSTEGPEAFF
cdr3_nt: TGTGCCATCAGCTCGACAGAAGGCCCTGAAGCTTTCTTT

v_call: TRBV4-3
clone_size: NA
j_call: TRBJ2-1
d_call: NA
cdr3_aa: CASSQEGYNEQFF
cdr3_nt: TGCGCCAGCAGCCAGGAGGGGTACAATGAGCAGTTCTTC

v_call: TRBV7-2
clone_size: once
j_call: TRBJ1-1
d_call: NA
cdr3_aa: CASSLDVRAADTEAFF
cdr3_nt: TGTGCCAGCAGCTTAGATGTCAGGGCGGCGGACACTGAAGCTTTCTTT

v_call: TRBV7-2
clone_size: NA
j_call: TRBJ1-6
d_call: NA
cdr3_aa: CASSLGQSNYNSPLHF
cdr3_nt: TGTGCCAGCAGCTTAGGGCAGAGCAACTATAATTCACCCCTCCACTTT

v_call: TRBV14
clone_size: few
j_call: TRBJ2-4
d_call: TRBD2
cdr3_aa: CASSKTSGPNLAKNIQYF
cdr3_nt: TGTGCCAGCAGCAAGACTAGCGGGCCAAACCTAGCCAAAAACATTCAGTACTTC

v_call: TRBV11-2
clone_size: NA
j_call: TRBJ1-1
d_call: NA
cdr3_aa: CASSLAREAFF
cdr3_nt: TGTGCCAGCAGCTTAGCCCGAGAAGCTTTCTTT

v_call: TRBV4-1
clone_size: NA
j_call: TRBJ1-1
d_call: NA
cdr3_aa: CASSHRWNTEAFF
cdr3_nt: TGCGCCAGCAGCCATAGATGGAACACTGAAGCTTTCTTT

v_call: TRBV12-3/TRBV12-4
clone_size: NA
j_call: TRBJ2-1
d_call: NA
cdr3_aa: CASGRESYNEQFF
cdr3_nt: TGTGCCAGCGGTAGGGAGTCCTACAATGAGCAGTTCTTC

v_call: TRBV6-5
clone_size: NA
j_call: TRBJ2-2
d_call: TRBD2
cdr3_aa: CASSYHGGSDTGELFF
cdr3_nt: TGTGCCAGCAGTTATCACGGGGGGTCAGACACCGGGGAGCTGTTTTTT

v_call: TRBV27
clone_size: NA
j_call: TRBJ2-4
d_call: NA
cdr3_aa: CASSPTHRAKNIQYF
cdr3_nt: TGTGCCAGCAGTCCGACGCACAGAGCCAAAAACATTCAGTACTTC

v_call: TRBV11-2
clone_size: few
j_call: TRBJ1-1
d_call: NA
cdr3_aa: CASSRAGENTEAFF
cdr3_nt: TGTGCCAGCAGCCGCGCGGGGGAGAACACTGAAGCTTTCTTT

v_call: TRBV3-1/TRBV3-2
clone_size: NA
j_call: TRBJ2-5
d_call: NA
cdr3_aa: CASRLSAGHQETQYF
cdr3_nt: TGTGCCAGCAGGTTGTCCGCCGGGCACCAAGAGACCCAGTACTTC

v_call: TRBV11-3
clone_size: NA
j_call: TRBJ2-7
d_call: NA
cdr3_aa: CASSLYRFHEQYF
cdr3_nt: TGTGCCAGCAGCTTATACAGGTTCCACGAGCAGTACTTC

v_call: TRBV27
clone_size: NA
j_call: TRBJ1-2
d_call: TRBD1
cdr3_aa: CASSWTGGNYGYTF
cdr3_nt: TGTGCCAGCAGTTGGACAGGGGGTAACTATGGCTACACCTTC

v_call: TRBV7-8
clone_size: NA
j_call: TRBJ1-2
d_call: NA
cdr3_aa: CASSLGENYGYTF
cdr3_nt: TGTGCCAGCAGCTTAGGCGAGAACTATGGCTACACCTTC

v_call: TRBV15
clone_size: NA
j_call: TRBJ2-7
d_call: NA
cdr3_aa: CATSRGAGSPYEQYF
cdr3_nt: TGTGCCACCAGCAGAGGGGCGGGCAGCCCCTACGAGCAGTACTTC

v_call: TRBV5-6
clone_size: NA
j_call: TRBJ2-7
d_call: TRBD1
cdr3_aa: CASSVGTGVYEQYF
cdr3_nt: TGTGCCAGCAGCGTCGGGACAGGGGTCTACGAGCAGTACTTC

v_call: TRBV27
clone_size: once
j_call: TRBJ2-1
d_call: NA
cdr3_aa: CASSLTRQSNEQFF
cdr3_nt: TGTGCCAGCAGCCTAACAAGACAGAGTAATGAGCAGTTCTTC

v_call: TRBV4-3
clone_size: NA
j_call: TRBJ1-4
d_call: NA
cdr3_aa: CASSQFLGGNEKLFF
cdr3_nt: TGCGCCAGCAGCCAATTTTTAGGGGGGAATGAAAAACTGTTTTTT

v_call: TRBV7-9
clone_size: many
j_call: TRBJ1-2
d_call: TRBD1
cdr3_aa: CASSPGVSTGSYGYTF
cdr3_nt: TGTGCCAGCAGCCCAGGCGTTTCGACAGGGAGCTATGGCTACACCTTC

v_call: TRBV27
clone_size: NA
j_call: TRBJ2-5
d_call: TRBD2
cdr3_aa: CASSFGRTSGRGGETQYF
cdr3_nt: TGTGCCAGCAGTTTCGGCCGGACTAGCGGGAGAGGAGGAGAGACCCAGTACTTC

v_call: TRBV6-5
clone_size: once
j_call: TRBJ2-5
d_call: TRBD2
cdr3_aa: CASSRGGRETQYF
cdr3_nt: TGTGCCAGCTCACGGGGGGGGAGGGAGACCCAGTACTTC

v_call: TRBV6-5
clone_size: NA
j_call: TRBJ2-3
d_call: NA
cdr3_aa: CASSYRPGWGTDTQYF
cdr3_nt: TGTGCCAGCAGTTACAGGCCAGGGTGGGGCACAGATACGCAGTATTTT

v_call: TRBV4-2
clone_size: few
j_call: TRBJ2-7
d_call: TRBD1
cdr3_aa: CASSQGKQGAYEQYF
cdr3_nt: TGTGCCAGCAGCCAAGGCAAACAGGGGGCATACGAGCAGTACTTC

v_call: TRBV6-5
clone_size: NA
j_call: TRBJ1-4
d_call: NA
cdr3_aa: CASSPGGPVKLFF
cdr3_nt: TGTGCCAGCAGCCCGGGAGGTCCTGTAAAACTGTTTTTT

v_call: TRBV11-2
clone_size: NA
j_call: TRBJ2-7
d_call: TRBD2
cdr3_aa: CASSPLSGSRHEQYF
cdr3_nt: TGTGCCAGCAGCCCCCTTAGCGGGAGTCGACACGAGCAGTACTTC

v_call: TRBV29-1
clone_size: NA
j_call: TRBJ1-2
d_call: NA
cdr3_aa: CSVDSGYGYTF
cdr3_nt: TGCAGCGTTGATTCAGGGTATGGCTACACCTTC

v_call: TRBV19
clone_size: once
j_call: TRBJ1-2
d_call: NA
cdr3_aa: CASSTGYNMNGYTF
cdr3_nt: TGTGCCAGTAGTACAGGGTATAATATGAATGGCTACACCTTC

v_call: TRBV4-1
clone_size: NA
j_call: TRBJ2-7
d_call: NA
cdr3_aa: CASSQGGSEQYF
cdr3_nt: TGCGCCAGCAGCCAGGGGGGAAGCGAGCAGTACTTC